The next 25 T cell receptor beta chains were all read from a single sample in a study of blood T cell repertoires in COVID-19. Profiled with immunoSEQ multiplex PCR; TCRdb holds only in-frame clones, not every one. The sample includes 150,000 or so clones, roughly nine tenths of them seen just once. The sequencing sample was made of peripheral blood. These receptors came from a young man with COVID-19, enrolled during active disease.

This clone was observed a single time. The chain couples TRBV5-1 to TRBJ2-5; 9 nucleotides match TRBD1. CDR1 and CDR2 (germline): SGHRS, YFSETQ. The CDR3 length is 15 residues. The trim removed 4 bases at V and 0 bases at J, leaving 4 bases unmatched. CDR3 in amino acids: CASSQGQGHQETQYF. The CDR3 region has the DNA TGCGCCAGCAGCCAGGGACAGGGACACCAAGAGACCCAGTACTTC.

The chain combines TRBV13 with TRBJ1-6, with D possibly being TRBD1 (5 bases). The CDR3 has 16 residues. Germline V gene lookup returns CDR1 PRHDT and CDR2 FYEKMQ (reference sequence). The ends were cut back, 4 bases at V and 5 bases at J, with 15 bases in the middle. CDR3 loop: CASSSLDRRDNSPLHF. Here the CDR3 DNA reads TGTGCCAGCAGCTCGCTCGACAGAAGGGATAATTCACCCCTCCACTTT.

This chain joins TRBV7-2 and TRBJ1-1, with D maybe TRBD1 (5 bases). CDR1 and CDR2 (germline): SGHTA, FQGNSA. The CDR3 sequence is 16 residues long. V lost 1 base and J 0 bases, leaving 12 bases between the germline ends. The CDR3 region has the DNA TGTGCCAGCAGCTTAGAGGGGTCCATCATGAACACTGAAGCTTTCTTT. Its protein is CASSLEGSIMNTEAFF.

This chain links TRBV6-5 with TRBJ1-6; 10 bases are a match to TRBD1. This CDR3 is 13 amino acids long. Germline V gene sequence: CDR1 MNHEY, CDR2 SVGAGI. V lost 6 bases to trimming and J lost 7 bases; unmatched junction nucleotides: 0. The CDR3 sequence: CASRDRGNSPLHF. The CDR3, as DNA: TGTGCCAGCAGGGACAGGGGGAATTCACCCCTCCACTTT.

CDR3 nucleotides: TGTGCCACCAGTGCGGCGACAGGCGCCTCTGGGGCCAACGTCCTGACTTTC. Protein product: CATSAATGASGANVLTF. The chain recombines TRBV24-1 with TRBJ2-6; possibly TRBD1 for D (6 bases). CDR3 size: 17 residues. Trimming stripped 5 bases from V and 0 bases from J, with 13 bases between. CDR1 is KGHDR, CDR2 SFDVKD, per germline.

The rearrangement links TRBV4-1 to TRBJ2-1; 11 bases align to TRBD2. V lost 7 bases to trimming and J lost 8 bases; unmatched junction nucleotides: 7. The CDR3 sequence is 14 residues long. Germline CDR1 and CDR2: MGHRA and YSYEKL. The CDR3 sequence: CASKPSGRFDEQFF. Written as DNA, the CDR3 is TGCGCCAGCAAACCTAGCGGGAGGTTTGATGAGCAGTTCTTC.

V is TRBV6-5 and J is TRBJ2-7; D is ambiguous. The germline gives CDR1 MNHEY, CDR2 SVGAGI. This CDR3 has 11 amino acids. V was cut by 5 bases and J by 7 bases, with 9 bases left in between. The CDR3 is CASSTGLEQYF. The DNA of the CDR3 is TGTGCCAGCAGTACCGGGTTGGAGCAGTACTTC.

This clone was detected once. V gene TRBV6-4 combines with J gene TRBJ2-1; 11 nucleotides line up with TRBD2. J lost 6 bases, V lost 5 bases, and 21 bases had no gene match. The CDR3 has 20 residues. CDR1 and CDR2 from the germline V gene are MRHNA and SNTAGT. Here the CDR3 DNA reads TGTGCCAGCAGTCCCAGAGGCGGGACAGGTAGCGGGAGGGCCTCCAATGAGCAGTTCTTC. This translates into CASSPRGGTGSGRASNEQFF.

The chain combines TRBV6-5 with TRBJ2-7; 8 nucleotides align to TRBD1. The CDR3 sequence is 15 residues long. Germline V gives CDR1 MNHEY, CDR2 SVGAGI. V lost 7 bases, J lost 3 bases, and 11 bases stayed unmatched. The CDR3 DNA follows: TGTGCCAGCACCCTTAGGACCACAGGGGGCTACGAGCAGTACTTC. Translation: CASTLRTTGGYEQYF.

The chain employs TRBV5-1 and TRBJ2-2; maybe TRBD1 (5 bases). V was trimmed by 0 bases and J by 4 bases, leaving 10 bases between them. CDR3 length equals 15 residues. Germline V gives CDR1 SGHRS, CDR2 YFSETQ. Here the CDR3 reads CASSLAQGFTGELFF. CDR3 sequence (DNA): TGCGCCAGCAGCTTGGCTCAGGGCTTCACCGGGGAGCTGTTTTTT.

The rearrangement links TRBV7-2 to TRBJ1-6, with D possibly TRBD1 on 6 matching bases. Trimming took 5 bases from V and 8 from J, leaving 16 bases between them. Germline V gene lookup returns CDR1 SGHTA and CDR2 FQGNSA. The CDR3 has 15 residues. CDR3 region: CASSPRRGPYSPLHF. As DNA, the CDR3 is TGTGCCAGCAGCCCAAGGCGGGGGCCTTATTCACCCCTCCACTTT.

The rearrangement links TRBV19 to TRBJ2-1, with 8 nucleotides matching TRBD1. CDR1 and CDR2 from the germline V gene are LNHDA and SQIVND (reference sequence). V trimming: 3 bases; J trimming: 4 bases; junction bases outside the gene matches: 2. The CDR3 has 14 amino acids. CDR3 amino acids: CASSIQGAYNEQFF. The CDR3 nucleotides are TGTGCCAGTAGTATCCAGGGGGCGTACAATGAGCAGTTCTTC.

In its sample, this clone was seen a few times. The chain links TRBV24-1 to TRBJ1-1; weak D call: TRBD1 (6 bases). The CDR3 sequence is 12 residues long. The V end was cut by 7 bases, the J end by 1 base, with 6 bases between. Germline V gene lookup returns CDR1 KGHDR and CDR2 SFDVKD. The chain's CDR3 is CATRQGNTEAFF. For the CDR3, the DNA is TGTGCCACCAGACAGGGGAACACTGAAGCTTTCTTT.

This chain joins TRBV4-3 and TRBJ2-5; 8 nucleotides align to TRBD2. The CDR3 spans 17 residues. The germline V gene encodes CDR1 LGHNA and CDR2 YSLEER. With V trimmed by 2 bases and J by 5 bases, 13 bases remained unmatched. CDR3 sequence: CASSQLGGRSRGETQYF. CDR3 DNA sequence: TGCGCCAGCAGCCAACTTGGCGGGAGGTCCCGGGGGGAGACCCAGTACTTC.

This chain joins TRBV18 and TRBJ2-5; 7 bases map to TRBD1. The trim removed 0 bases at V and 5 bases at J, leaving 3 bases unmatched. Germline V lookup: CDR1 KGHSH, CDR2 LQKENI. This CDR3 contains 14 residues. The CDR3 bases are TGTGCCAGCTCACCACCGACAGGGCTGGAGACCCAGTACTTC. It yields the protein CASSPPTGLETQYF.

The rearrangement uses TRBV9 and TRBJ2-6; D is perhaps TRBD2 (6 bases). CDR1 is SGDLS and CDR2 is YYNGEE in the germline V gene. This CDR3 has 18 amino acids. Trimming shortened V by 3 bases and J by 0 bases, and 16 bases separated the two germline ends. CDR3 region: CASSGEWDSRSGANVLTF. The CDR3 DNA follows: TGTGCCAGCAGCGGCGAATGGGACTCCCGCTCTGGGGCCAACGTCCTGACTTTC.

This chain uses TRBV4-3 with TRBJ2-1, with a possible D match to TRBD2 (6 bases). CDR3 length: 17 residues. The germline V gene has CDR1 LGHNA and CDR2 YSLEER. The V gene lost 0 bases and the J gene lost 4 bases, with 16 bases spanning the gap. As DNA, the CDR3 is TGCGCCAGCAGCCAAGATTCGCGGGACCTCCGATACAATGAGCAGTTCTTC. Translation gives CASSQDSRDLRYNEQFF.

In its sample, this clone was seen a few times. This chain's CDR3 is CASSGLSNTGELFF. CDR3 nucleotide sequence: TGTGCCAGCAGTGGACTCTCGAACACCGGGGAGCTGTTTTTT. The chain links TRBV2 to TRBJ2-2, with no clear D. The V gene lost 4 bases and the J gene lost 0 bases, with 6 bases spanning the gap. The germline gives CDR1 SNHLY, CDR2 FYNNEI. This CDR3 has 14 amino acids.

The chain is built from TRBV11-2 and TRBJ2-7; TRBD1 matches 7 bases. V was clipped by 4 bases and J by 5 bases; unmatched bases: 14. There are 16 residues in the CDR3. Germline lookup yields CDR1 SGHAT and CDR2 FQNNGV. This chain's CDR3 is CASSSISPGQRHEQYF. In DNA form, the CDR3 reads TGTGCCAGCAGCTCGATCTCTCCGGGACAGCGGCACGAGCAGTACTTC.

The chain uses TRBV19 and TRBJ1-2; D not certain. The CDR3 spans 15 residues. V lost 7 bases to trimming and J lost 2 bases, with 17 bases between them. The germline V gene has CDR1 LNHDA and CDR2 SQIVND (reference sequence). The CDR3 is CASKFRPGKNYGYTF. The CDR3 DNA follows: TGTGCCAGTAAGTTTCGACCGGGGAAGAACTATGGCTACACCTTC.

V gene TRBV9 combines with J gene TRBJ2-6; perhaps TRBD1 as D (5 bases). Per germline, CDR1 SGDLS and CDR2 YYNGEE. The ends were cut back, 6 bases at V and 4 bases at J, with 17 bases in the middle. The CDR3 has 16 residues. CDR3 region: CASTPRSGSGANVLTF. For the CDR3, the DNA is TGTGCCAGCACCCCGAGGTCAGGGTCCGGGGCCAACGTCCTGACTTTC.

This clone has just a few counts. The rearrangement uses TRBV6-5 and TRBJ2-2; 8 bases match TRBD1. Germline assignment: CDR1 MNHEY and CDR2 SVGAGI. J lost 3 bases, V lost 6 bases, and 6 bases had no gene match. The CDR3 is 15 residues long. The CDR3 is CASRLGQGDTGELFF. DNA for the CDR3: TGTGCCAGCAGGCTCGGACAGGGCGACACCGGGGAGCTGTTTTTT.

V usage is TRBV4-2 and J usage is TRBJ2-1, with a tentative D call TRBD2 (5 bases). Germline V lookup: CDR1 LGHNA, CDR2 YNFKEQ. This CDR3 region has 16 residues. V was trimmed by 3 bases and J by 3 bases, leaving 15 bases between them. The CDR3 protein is CASSHWWTALYNEQFF. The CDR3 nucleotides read TGTGCCAGCAGCCATTGGTGGACTGCCCTCTACAATGAGCAGTTCTTC.

The CDR3 sequence: CATSRLADGETQYF. The CDR3 DNA is TGTGCCACCAGCAGACTAGCGGACGGAGAGACCCAGTACTTC. The rearrangement uses TRBV15 and TRBJ2-5; 7 bases line up with TRBD2. V lost 2 bases and J lost 4; bases outside the gene matches: 4. CDR1 and CDR2 from the germline V gene are LNHNV and YYDKDF (reference sequence). CDR3 length: 14 amino acids.

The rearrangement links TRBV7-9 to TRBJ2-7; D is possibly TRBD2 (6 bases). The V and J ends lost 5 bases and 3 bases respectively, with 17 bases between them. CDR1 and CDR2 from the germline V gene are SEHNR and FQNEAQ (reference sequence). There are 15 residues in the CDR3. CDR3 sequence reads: CASSPTLAYGYEQYF. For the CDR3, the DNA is TGTGCCAGCAGCCCGACGCTAGCGTACGGCTACGAGCAGTACTTC.